This T cell receptor beta chain is drawn from a study of blood T cells in healthy people across ages. Total RNA, at least 6 micrograms per sample, came from PBMCs. Study-wide points: Age advanced and TCR beta diversity per million T cells fell, roughly linearly.

Germline CDR1 and CDR2: KGHSH and LQKENI. CDR3 length: 13 residues. Next came a second PCR, run for about 7 to 12 cycles, which used a sample-barcoded 5' primer along with a J-beta primer mix. Using its own MiXCR run on the 5' RACE reads, TCRdb lists one record per CDR3 protein. The repertoire holds around 1,700,000 distinct CDR3 sequences, with roughly 27% as singletons. On this clonotype: No antigen is known for it.

The chain is built from TRBV18 and TRBJ2-5; TRBD1 might be the D (5 bases). The J call is uncertain, as TRBJ2-7 better fits the DNA end. Sequenced: blood. The source of this sequence is a woman aged 25-40 years in good health. The DNA for the CDR3 is TGTGCCAGCTCACCGCAGGGTACTAACGAGCAGTACTTC. Amino acid sequence: CASSPQGTNEQYF.